These 17 T cell receptor beta chains were sequenced from one sample in a study of T cell responses to AZD1222 COVID-19 vaccine (dated by TCRdb to 2020 to 2023). Library method: the immunoSEQ multiplex PCR assay. TCRdb carries this immuneACCESS record with in-frame sequences only. Its versions omit some clonotypes, under half of them owing to an unresolved V gene in the studies checked, with the rest unexplained. The sample data list roughly 150,000 clones, and approximately 90% of these were observed just once. The ten largest clones represent about 6.9% of the sample. Per the publication, the time point label means: baseline before first vaccination. This material consisted of peripheral blood, taken on day 0 of AZD1222 vaccination. The receptors come from an adult in good health.

J is TRBJ2-7 and V is TRBV6-6; D unresolved. Deletions cut 1 base from V and 5 bases from J, with 12 bases between. Per the germline V gene, CDR1 is MNHNY and CDR2 is SVGAGI (reference sequence). This CDR3 spans 14 amino acids. The CDR3 DNA is TGTGCCAGCAGTTACTTGGGCACGGTCCACGAGCAGTACGTC. Translating gives CASSYLGTVHEQYV.

The CDR3 nucleotides are TGTGCCAGTAGTATCAGGGGAGGGATTTCCACAGATACGCAGTATTTT. Its protein is CASSIRGGISTDTQYF. This rearrangement joins TRBV19 to TRBJ2-3, with a possible D match to TRBD2 (7 bases). V lost 3 bases and J 2 bases, leaving 15 bases between the germline ends. This CDR3 comprises 16 residues. Germline lookup yields CDR1 LNHDA and CDR2 SQIVND (reference sequence).

This clone occurred a few times. The chain employs TRBV30 and TRBJ1-3; no clear D. The CDR3 is 19 residues long. CDR1 is GTSNPN and CDR2 is SVGIG in the germline V gene (reference sequence). The V gene lost 1 base and the J gene lost 0 bases, with 22 bases spanning the gap. This chain's CDR3 is CAWSDSFRWRASSGNTIYF. CDR3 sequence (DNA): TGTGCCTGGAGTGACTCGTTCCGGTGGCGGGCCAGCTCTGGAAACACCATATATTTT.

This clone was observed a single time. V and J are TRBV19 and TRBJ2-7; tentatively, D is TRBD1 (5 bases). The CDR3 has 13 residues. V lost 3 bases and J 1 base, leaving 7 bases between the germline ends. The V gene's germline CDR1 is LNHDA and CDR2 SQIVND (reference sequence). The CDR3 loop is CASSIDSSYEQYF. The CDR3 DNA reads TGTGCCAGTAGTATCGACAGTTCCTACGAGCAGTACTTC.

The V and J genes are TRBV5-6 and TRBJ1-3; D is undetermined. The CDR3 is 18 residues long. V lost 1 base, J lost 2 bases, and 19 bases lay in between. Germline CDR1 reads SGHDT; CDR2 reads YYEEEE. CDR3 sequence: CASSLKRLRFGAGNTIYF. The CDR3, as DNA: TGTGCCAGCAGCTTGAAACGTTTAAGGTTCGGTGCTGGAAACACCATATATTTT.

V is TRBV9 and J is TRBJ1-2, with TRBD1 identical over 10 bases. This CDR3 region has 17 residues. Germline lookup yields CDR1 SGDLS and CDR2 YYNGEE. The ends lost 0 bases at V and 4 bases at J; junction bases unmatched: 9. CDR3 protein: CASSVATGTGVSYGYTF. DNA of the CDR3: TGTGCCAGCAGCGTAGCGACCGGGACAGGGGTTAGCTATGGCTACACCTTC.

About this clone: The limits of the CDR3 on the DNA are not certain, so only TCRdb's listed CDR3 is given. The chain recombines TRBV27 with TRBJ1-5; the table's TRBD1 call for D was not verified on the DNA. The length of the CDR3 is 14 amino acids, counting both ends. CDR1 and CDR2 (germline): MNHEY, SMNVEV (reference sequence). CDR3 in amino acids: CASSTSTGNQPQHF.

The CDR3 DNA reads TGTGCCAGCAGCACTCCGGGGACAGATACGCAGTATTTT. It translates to CASSTPGTDTQYF. V and J are TRBV7-3 and TRBJ2-3; D is perhaps TRBD2 (5 bases). This CDR3 region has 13 residues. V lost 5 bases and J lost 3, with 9 bases in between. Germline loops: CDR1 SGHTA, CDR2 FQGTGA.

The chain recombines TRBV5-4 with TRBJ2-1; 7 bases map to TRBD1. V trimming: 1 base; J trimming: 1 base; junction bases outside the gene matches: 5. This CDR3 is 16 amino acids long. In germline, CDR1 is SGHNT, CDR2 YYREEE (reference sequence). The CDR3 DNA reads TGTGCCAGCAGCTTGCGGCGACAGGGTTCCTACAATGAGCAGTTCTTC. Translated, it gives CASSLRRQGSYNEQFF.

The chain is built from TRBV19 and TRBJ1-1; no firm D call. The CDR3 totals 11 residues. Germline V gene data show CDR1 as LNHDA and CDR2 as SQIVND (reference sequence). With 5 bases removed from V and 3 bases from J, the gap between germline ends came to 4 bases. In DNA, the CDR3 is TGTGCCAGTAGTGCCCACACTGAAGCTTTCTTT. The encoded protein is CASSAHTEAFF.

The V and J genes are TRBV20-1 and TRBJ1-6; D is undetermined. The V end was cut by 5 bases, the J end by 4 bases, with 12 bases between. From germline, CDR1 is DFQATT and CDR2 SNEGSKA (reference sequence). This CDR3 is 14 amino acids long. This chain's CDR3 is CSAGATDYNSPLHF. The CDR3 nucleotides are TGCAGTGCTGGTGCAACGGATTATAATTCACCCCTCCACTTT.

The rearrangement joins TRBV6-2 or TRBV6-3 to TRBJ2-3, with 9 bases that match TRBD2. This CDR3 spans 16 amino acids. V trimming: 3 bases; J trimming: 0 bases; junction bases outside the gene matches: 4. Germline V lookup: CDR1 MNHEY, CDR2 SVGEGT. Here the CDR3 reads CASSYLAGTSTDTQYF. In DNA, the CDR3 is TGTGCCAGCAGTTATCTAGCGGGGACTAGCACAGATACGCAGTATTTT.

This chain uses TRBV12-5 with TRBJ2-6; weak D call: TRBD1 (6 bases). Germline V gives CDR1 LGHNT, CDR2 FRNRAP. V was shortened by 0 bases and J by 3 bases, with 12 bases between the two germline ends. This CDR3 spans 17 amino acids. The CDR3 spells CASGLVRGGSGANVLTF. CDR3 DNA: TGTGCTAGTGGTTTGGTACGAGGGGGAAGTGGGGCCAACGTCCTGACTTTC.

V usage is TRBV2 and J usage is TRBJ2-5, with 10 bases lining up with TRBD2. In germline, CDR1 is SNHLY, CDR2 FYNNEI. J was trimmed by 2 bases and V by 3 bases; bases with no gene match: 3. CDR3 size: 15 residues. Written as DNA, the CDR3 is TGTGCCAGCAGTGATATAGCGGGGGGACAAGAGACCCAGTACTTC. It yields the protein CASSDIAGGQETQYF.

This clone was found once. V is TRBV7-2 and J is TRBJ1-1; D possibly corresponds to TRBD1 (5 bases). Germline lookup yields CDR1 SGHTA and CDR2 FQGNSA. This CDR3 contains 15 residues. Trimming shortened V by 3 bases and J by 0 bases, and 11 bases separated the two germline ends. This CDR3 reads CASSFSWGMNTEAFF. The CDR3 DNA follows: TGTGCCAGCAGCTTTAGTTGGGGGATGAACACTGAAGCTTTCTTT.

The rearrangement links TRBV19 to TRBJ1-5, with a weak D call TRBD1 (5 bases). The CDR3 consists of 15 residues. From germline, CDR1 is LNHDA and CDR2 SQIVND (reference sequence). V lost 7 bases and J 0 bases, leaving 13 bases between the germline ends. The CDR3 sequence: CASTDSGDSNQPQHF. DNA of the CDR3: TGTGCCAGTACAGACAGTGGGGATAGCAATCAGCCCCAGCATTTT. Supplemented by reference TRBV19 and TRBJ1-5, the full variable domain reads DGGITQSPKYLFRKEGQNVTLSCEQNLNHDAMYWYRQDPGQGLRLIYYSQIVNDFQKGDIAEGYSVSREKKESFPLTVTSAQKNPTAFYLCASTDSGDSNQPQHFGDGTRLSIL.

This chain links TRBV4-2 with TRBJ1-2; a weak D match, TRBD1 (6 bases). The V and J ends lost 0 bases and 4 bases respectively, with 12 bases between them. The CDR3 runs 15 residues. Germline CDR1 LGHNA, CDR2 YNFKEQ. The CDR3 region has the DNA TGTGCCAGCAGCCAAGAGTCGTTAGGGGGCTATGGCTACACCTTC. Its protein product is CASSQESLGGYGYTF.